Below, one TCR beta chain is given with its context. The antigen is unknown. The junction differs from germline at one of its ends, possibly a read error. Each sample gave at least 6.5 million isolated PBMCs. The data were taken from a study of blood T cells in healthy people across ages. Looking at the study overall: Per two T cells, template switching captured roughly one barcoded beta molecule. Findings and caveats of the study: PBMCs were not sorted, which prevented a conclusive comparison of naive versus antigen-experienced cells.

Through a sample-barcoded 5' primer and a J-beta primer mix, a second PCR was run for roughly 6 to 11 cycles. TCRdb reanalysed the 5' RACE reads using MiXCR and keeps one entry per CDR3 protein. The data contain roughly 800,000 distinct CDR3 sequences, roughly 60% of them singletons. This receptor was taken from a man aged 25-40 years in good health. The sample comprised blood.

CDR3 DNA sequence: TGCAGTGCCCCCGGAGGCGGCACAAATACGCAGTATTTT. This codes for CSAPGGGTNTQYF. The chain links TRBV20-1 to TRBJ2-3; a weak D match, TRBD2 (5 bases). Germline V gene data show CDR1 as DFQATT and CDR2 as SNEGSKA (reference sequence). This CDR3 is built from 13 residues.